This TCR beta chain appears in the sequencing data of a study of CD8 T cells in Susac syndrome. Reverse transcription of about 0.5 to 1 ug RNA used random hexamers. TCRdb used MiXCR to reprocess the immunoSEQ multiplex PCR reads, holding one entry per CDR3 protein. The sample has 130,000 to 150,000 distinct CDR3 sequences; approximately 95% are singletons. The CDR3 runs 17 residues. Germline V gene data show CDR1 as LGHNA and CDR2 as YNFKEQ. Trimming cost V 0 bases and J 2 bases; bases outside gene matches: 8. The chain is built from TRBV4-2 and TRBJ1-2, with TRBD1 identical over 8 bases. The source material was CD4+ T cells from PBMCs. The source of this sequence is a human donor in good health. CDR3 bases: TGTGCCAGCAGCCAAGATCAGGCAGGGGGCGCCAACTATGGCTACACCTTC. Protein product: CASSQDQAGGANYGYTF.